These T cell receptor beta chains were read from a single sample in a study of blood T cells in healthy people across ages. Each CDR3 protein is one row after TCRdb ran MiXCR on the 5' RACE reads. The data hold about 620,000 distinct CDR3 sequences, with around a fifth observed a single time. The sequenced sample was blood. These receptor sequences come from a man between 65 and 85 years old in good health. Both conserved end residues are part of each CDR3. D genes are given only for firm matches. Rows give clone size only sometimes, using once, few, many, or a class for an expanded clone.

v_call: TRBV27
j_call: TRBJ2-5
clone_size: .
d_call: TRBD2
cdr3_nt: TGTGCCAGTTCCAGGGCGGGAGGCCAAGAGACCCAGTACTTC
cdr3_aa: CASSRAGGQETQYF

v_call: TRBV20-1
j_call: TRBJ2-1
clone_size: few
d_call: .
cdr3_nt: TGCAGTGCTAGTACTAGTCTCAATGAGCAGTTCTTC
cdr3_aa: CSASTSLNEQFF

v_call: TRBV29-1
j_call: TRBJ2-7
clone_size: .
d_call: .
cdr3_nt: TGCAGCGTTGATGGGGGCGCCGAGCAGTACTTC
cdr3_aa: CSVDGGAEQYF

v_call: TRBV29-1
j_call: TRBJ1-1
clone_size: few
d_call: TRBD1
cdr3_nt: TGCAGCGTTGAAAGCGACAGGGGAAAATCGAACACTGAAGCTTTCTTT
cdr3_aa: CSVESDRGKSNTEAFF

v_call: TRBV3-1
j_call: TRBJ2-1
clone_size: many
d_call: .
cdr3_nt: TGTGCCAGCAGTCTAGGCCGGGGTGAGCAGTTCTTC
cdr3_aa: CASSLGRGEQFF

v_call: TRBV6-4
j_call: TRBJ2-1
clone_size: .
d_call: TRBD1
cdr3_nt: TGTGCCAGCAGTGAAGGACAGGGAAGGTACAATGAGCAGTTCTTC
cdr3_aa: CASSEGQGRYNEQFF

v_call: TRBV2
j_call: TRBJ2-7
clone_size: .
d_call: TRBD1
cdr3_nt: TGTGCCAGCAGTGGACGGACAGGGGGCGGCGAGCAGTACTTC
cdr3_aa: CASSGRTGGGEQYF

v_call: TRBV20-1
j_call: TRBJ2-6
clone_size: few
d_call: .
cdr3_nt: TGCAGTGCGGTACGCGTTTCTGGGGCCAACGTCCTGACTTTC
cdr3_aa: CSAVRVSGANVLTF

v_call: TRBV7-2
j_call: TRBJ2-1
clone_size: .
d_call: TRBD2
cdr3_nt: TGTGCCAGCAGCCCAGGACTAGCGGGAGCCCCCTCCTACAATGAGCAGTTCTTC
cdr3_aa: CASSPGLAGAPSYNEQFF

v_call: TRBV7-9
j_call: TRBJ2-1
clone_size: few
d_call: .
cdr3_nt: TGTGCCGGCAGCTTAGCCCCCTACAATGAGCAGTTCTTC
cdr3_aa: CAGSLAPYNEQFF

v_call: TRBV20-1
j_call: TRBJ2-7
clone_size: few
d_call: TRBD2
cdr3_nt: TGCAGTGCTAGAGGTTCACTACTAGCGGGAGGCGTTTTAAGGGGCGAGCAGTACTTC
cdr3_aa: CSARGSLLAGGVLRGEQYF

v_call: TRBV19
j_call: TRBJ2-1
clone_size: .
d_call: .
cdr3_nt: TGTGCCAGTAGTATAGGTGGCTATGAGCAGTTCTTC
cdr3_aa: CASSIGGYEQFF

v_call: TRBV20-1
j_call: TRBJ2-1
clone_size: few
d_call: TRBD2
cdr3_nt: TGCAGTGCTAGCCAGCTAGCGGGAGGGCCGGTAAATGAGCAGTTCTTC
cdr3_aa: CSASQLAGGPVNEQFF

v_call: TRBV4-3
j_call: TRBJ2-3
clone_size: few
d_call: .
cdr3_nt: TGCGCCAGCAGCCAAGATTCAAGTGAGCGAGATACGCAGTATTTT
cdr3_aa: CASSQDSSERDTQYF

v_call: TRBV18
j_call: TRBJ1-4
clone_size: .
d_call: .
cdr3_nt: TGTGCCAGCTCACCACCCGGACAAGCAACTAATGAAAAACTGTTTTTT
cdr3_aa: CASSPPGQATNEKLFF

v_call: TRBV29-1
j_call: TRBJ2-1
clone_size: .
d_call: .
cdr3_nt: TGCAGCGCCCACGCGGGTTCCTACAATGAGCAGTTCTTC
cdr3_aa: CSAHAGSYNEQFF

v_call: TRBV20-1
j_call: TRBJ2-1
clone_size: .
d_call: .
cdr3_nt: TGCAGTGCTAGAGGTGCCTTGCCTAGCGACTACAATGAGCAGTTCTTC
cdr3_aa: CSARGALPSDYNEQFF

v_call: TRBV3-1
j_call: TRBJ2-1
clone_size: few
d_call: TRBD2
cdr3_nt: TGTGCCAGCAGCCAAGAGCGGGAGGGCCGCGATGAGCAGTTCTTC
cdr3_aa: CASSQEREGRDEQFF

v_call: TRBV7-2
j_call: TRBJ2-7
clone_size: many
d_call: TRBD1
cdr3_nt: TGTGCCAGCAGCTTAGACAGGGGGTTGTACGAGCAGTACTTC
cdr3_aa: CASSLDRGLYEQYF

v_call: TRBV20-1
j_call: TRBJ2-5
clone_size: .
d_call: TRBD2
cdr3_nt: TGCAGTGCTAAAGGTGGGACTAGCAGGGACCAAGAGACCCAGTACTTC
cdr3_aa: CSAKGGTSRDQETQYF

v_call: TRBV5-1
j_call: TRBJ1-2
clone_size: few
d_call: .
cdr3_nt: TGCGCCAGCAGCTTGGGGAAAGGTCCTAACTATGGCCACACCTTC
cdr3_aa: CASSLGKGPNYGHTF

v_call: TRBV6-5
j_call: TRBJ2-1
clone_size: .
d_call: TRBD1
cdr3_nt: TGTGCCAGCAGCCGGGACAGGGCAAATGAGCAGTTCTTC
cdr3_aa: CASSRDRANEQFF

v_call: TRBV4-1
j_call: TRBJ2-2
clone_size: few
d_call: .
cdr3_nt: TGCGCCAGCAGCCAAGATCGCCTATCCGGGGAGCTGTTTTTT
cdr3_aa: CASSQDRLSGELFF

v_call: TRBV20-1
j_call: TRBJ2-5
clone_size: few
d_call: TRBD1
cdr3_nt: TGCAGTGCTAGAGATAGGACAGGGGGAGAGACCCAGTACTTC
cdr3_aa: CSARDRTGGETQYF

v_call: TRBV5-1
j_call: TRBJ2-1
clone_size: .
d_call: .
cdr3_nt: TGCGCCAGCAGCTTGGGTCGAGGCGGTGAGCAGTTCTTC
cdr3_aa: CASSLGRGGEQFF

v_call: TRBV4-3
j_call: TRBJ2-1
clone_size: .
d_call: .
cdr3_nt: TGCGCCAGCAGCCAGGGCGGTGGGGTAAACAATGAGCAGTTCTTC
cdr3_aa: CASSQGGGVNNEQFF

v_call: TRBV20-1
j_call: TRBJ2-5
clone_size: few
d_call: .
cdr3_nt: TGCAGTGCTAGAGAGTCCAGCGTTTGGGAGACCCAGTACTTC
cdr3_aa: CSARESSVWETQYF

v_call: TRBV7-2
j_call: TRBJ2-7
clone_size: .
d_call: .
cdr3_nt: TGTGCCAGCAGCAAGCAGGGGGGCTACGAGCAGTACTTC
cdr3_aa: CASSKQGGYEQYF

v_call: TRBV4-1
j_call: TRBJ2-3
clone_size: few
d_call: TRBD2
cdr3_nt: TGCGCCAGCAGCCAACAGCAGCGCCTAGCGGTTCCAGATACGCAGTATTTT
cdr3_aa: CASSQQQRLAVPDTQYF

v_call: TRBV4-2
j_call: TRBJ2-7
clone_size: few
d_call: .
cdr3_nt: TGTGCCAGCAGCCAAGATACGGGGAAGTACGAGCAGTACTTC
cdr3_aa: CASSQDTGKYEQYF